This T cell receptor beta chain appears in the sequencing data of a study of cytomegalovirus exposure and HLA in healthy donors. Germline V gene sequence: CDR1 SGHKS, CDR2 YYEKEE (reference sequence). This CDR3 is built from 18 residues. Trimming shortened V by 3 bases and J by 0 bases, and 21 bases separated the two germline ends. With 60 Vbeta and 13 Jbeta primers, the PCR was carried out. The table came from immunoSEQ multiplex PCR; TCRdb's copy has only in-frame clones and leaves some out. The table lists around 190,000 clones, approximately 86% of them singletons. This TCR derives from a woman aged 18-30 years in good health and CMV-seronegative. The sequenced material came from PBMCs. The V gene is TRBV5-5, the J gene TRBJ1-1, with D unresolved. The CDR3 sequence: CASSSPGMAHSMNTEAFF. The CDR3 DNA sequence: TGTGCCAGCAGCTCCCCCGGGATGGCGCATTCCATGAACACTGAAGCTTTCTTT.